This TCR beta chain comes out of a study of T-cell reconstitution after alpha-beta-depleted transplantation in children. Preparation of the TCRbeta library used unique molecular identifiers. TCRdb itself ran the PCR reads through MiXCR, one entry per CDR3 protein. The data contain 500,000 to 750,000 distinct CDR3 sequences, roughly 13% of them singletons. Note on this clonotype: Antigen specificity is unknown.

V lost 0 bases to trimming and J lost 4 bases, with 13 bases between them. The germline V gene has CDR1 LNHNV and CDR2 YYDKDF (reference sequence). The CDR3 runs to 15 residues. Study-level results: Recipient T cells and thymic progenitors that survived gave rise to the high TCRbeta diversity observed at day 60 in some patients. Several hundred expanded graft clones reportedly supplied alpha-beta T cells about two months after transplant. Fresh T-cell production supplied most of the T-cell counts and diversity seen one year after transplant.

The rearrangement uses TRBV15 and TRBJ2-7; tentative D call: TRBD1 (5 bases). The sequence derives from a male patient between 10 and 17 years old who had a stem cell transplant for acute myeloid leukemia, so the T cells may come from the graft donor. The specimen comprised PBMCs, mostly from graft donor cells, sampled 360 days after TCRalphabeta/CD19-depleted stem cell transplant. This chain's CDR3 is CATSRDKGAAYEQYF. CDR3 coding DNA: TGTGCCACCAGCAGAGATAAAGGGGCTGCTTACGAGCAGTACTTC.